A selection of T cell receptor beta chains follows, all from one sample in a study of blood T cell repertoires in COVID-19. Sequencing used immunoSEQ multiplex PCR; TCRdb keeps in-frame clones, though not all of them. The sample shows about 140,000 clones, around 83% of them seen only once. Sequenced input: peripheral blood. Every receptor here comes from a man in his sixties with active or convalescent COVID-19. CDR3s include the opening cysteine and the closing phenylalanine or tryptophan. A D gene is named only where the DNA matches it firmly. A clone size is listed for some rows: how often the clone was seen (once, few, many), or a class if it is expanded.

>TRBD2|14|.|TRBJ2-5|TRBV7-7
CASSSGLAVETQYF
TGTGCCAGCAGCTCGGGACTAGCGGTAGAGACCCAGTACTTC
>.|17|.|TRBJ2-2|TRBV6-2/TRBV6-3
CASSYIQTGSTRRELFF
TGTGCCAGCAGTTATATACAAACCGGGTCCACAAGGCGGGAGCTGTTTTTT
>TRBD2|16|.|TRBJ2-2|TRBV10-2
CASSPGTRLDTGELFF
TGCGCCAGCAGTCCCGGGACTAGGCTAGACACCGGGGAGCTGTTTTTT
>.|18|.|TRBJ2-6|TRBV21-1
CASSRPGLVPSGANVLTF
TGTGCCAGCAGCAGGCCGGGACTAGTACCTTCTGGGGCCAACGTCCTGACTTTC
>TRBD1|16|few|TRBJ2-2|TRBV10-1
CASSEGTGGAGGELFF
TGCGCCAGCAGTGAGGGGACAGGGGGCGCCGGCGGGGAGCTGTTTTTT
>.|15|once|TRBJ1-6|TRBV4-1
CASSQDTGYNSPLHF
TGCGCCAGCAGCCAAGATACAGGGTATAATTCACCCCTCCACTTT
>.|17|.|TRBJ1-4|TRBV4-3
CASSSRGGSGSNEKLFF
TGCGCCAGCAGCTCTCGGGGGGGCAGTGGGTCTAATGAAAAACTGTTTTTT
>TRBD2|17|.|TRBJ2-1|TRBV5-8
CASSFPVLAEINNEQFF
TGTGCCAGCAGCTTTCCGGTACTAGCGGAGATAAACAATGAGCAGTTCTTC
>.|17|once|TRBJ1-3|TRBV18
CASSPPGRVSSGNTIYF
TGTGCCAGCTCACCACCGGGCAGGGTGAGCTCTGGAAACACCATATATTTT
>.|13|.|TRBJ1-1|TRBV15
CATSYRDLTEAFF
TGTGCCACCAGCTACCGGGACTTAACTGAAGCTTTCTTT
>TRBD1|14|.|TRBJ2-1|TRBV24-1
CATSPGGLGDEQFF
TGTGCCACCAGTCCAGGGGGTTTAGGCGATGAGCAGTTCTTC
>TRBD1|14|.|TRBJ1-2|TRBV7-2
CASGIFTGADGYTF
TGTGCCAGCGGAATATTTACAGGGGCGGATGGCTACACCTTC
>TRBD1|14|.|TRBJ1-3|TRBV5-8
CASSWSQGRNTIYF
TGTGCCAGCAGCTGGTCACAGGGGAGAAACACCATATATTTT
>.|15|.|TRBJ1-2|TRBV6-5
CASRSLGNPNYGYTF
TGTGCCAGCAGATCCCTCGGGAACCCTAACTATGGCTACACCTTC
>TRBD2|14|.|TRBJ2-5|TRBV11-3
CASSLTSGGETQYF
TGTGCCAGCAGCTTGACTAGCGGGGGTGAGACCCAGTACTTC
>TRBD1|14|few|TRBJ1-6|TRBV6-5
CASSYGDRNSPLHF
TGTGCCAGCAGTTACGGGGACAGAAATTCACCCCTCCACTTT
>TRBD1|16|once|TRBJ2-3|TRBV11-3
CASSSWDRAYTDTQYF
TGTGCCAGCAGCTCGTGGGACAGGGCATACACAGATACGCAGTATTTT
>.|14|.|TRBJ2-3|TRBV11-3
CASSLFRGTDTQYF
TGTGCCAGCAGCTTATTCAGGGGAACAGATACGCAGTATTTT
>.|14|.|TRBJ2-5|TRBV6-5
CASSYGQSQETQYF
TGTGCCAGCAGTTACGGACAGTCTCAAGAGACCCAGTACTTC
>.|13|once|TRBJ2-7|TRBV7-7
CASSFSSTTEQYF
TGTGCTAGCAGCTTCTCCTCGACAACCGAGCAGTACTTC
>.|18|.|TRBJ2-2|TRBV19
CASSIDLSSGLYTGELFF
TGTGCCAGTAGTATAGATCTATCAAGCGGACTATACACCGGGGAGCTGTTTTTT
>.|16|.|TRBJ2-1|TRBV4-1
CASSQPGQAINNEQFF
TGCGCCAGCAGCCAACCCGGACAAGCAATCAACAATGAGCAGTTCTTC
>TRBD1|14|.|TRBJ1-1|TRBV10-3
CATTPGTVNTEAFF
TGTGCCACCACCCCGGGGACAGTGAACACTGAAGCTTTCTTT
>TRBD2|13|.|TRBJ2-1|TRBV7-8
CASSPTLAAEQFF
TGTGCCAGCAGCCCGACACTAGCGGCTGAGCAGTTCTTC
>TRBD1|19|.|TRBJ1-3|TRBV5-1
CASSLGTGGRLNSGNTIYF
TGCGCCAGCAGCTTGGGGACAGGGGGGAGGCTGAATTCTGGAAACACCATATATTTT
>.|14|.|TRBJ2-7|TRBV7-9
CASSLGGNWYEQYF
TGTGCCAGCAGCTTAGGAGGAAACTGGTACGAGCAGTACTTC
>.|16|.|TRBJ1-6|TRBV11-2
CASSFPVPGNNSPLHF
TGTGCCAGCAGCTTCCCAGTCCCCGGGAATAATTCACCCCTCCACTTT
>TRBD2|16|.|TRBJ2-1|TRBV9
CASNRVAGGPFNEQFF
TGTGCCAGCAACCGGGTAGCGGGGGGGCCTTTCAATGAGCAGTTCTTC
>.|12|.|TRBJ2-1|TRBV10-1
CASSERGKWQFF
TGCGCCAGCAGTGAGAGAGGGAAGTGGCAGTTCTTC
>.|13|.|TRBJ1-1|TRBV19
CASRPGVGTEAFF
TGTGCCAGTAGGCCAGGGGTCGGCACTGAAGCTTTCTTT
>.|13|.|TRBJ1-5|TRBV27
CASSAGPHQPQHF
TGTGCCAGCAGCGCGGGACCTCATCAGCCCCAGCATTTT
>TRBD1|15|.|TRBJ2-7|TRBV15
CATSRSGTGGYEQYF
TGTGCCACCAGCAGATCCGGGACAGGGGGGTACGAGCAGTACTTC
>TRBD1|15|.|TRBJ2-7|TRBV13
CASSSRQGLGYEQYF
TGTGCCAGCAGCTCAAGACAGGGCCTCGGTTACGAGCAGTACTTC
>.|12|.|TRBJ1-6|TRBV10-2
CASAHYNSPLHF
TGCGCCAGCGCACATTATAATTCACCCCTCCACTTT
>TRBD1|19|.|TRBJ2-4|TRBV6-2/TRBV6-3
CASSYSIHGTGGVWNIQYF
TGTGCCAGCAGTTACTCGATACATGGGACAGGGGGCGTCTGGAACATTCAGTACTTC
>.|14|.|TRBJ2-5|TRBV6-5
CATRGGITQETQYF
TGTGCCACCCGAGGGGGAATTACCCAAGAGACCCAGTACTTC
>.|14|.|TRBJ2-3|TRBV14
CASSQTPSTDTQYF
TGTGCCAGCAGCCAAACTCCTAGCACAGATACGCAGTATTTT
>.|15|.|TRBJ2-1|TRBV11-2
CASSSRASAWNEQFF
TGTGCCAGCAGCTCCCGGGCTAGCGCCTGGAATGAGCAGTTCTTC